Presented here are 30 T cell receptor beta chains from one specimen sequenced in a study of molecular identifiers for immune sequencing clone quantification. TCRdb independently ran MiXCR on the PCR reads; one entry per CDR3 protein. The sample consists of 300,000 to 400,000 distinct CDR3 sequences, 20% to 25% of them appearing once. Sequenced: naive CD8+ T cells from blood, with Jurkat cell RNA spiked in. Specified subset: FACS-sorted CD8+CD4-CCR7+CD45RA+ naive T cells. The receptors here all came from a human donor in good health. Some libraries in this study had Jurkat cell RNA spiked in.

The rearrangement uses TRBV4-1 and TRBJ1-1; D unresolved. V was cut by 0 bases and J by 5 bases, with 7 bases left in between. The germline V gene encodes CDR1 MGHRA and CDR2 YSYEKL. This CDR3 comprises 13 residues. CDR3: CASSQDYETEAFF. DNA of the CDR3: TGCGCCAGCAGCCAAGATTACGAAACTGAAGCTTTCTTT.

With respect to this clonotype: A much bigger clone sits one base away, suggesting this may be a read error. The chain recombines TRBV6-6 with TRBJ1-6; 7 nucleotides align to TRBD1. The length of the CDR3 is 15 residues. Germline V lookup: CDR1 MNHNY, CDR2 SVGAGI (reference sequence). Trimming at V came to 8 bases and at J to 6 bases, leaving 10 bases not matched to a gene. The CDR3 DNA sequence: TGTGCCAGCGGTTCTGAAGACAGGGTTAATTCACCCCTCCACTTT. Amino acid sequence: CASGSEDRVNSPLHF.

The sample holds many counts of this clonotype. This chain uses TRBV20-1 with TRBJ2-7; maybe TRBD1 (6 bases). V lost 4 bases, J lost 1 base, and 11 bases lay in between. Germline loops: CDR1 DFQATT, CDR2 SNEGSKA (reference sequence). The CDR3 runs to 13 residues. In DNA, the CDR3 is TGCAGTGCTAAAGGACAGACATCCTACGAGCAGTACTTC. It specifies CSAKGQTSYEQYF.

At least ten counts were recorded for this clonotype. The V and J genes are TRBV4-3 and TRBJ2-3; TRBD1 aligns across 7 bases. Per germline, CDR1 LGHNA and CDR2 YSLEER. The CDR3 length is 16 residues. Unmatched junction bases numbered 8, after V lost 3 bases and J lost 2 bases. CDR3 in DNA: TGCGCCAGCAGCCAGCATGGGACAGCGATCACAGATACGCAGTATTTT. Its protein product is CASSQHGTAITDTQYF.

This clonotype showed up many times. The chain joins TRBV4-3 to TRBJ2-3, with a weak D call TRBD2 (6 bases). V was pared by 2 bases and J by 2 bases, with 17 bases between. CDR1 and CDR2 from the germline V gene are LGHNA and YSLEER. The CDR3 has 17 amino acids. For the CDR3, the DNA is TGCGCCAGCAGCCAAACGACCGCGGGGTTCGCCACAGATACGCAGTATTTT. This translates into CASSQTTAGFATDTQYF.

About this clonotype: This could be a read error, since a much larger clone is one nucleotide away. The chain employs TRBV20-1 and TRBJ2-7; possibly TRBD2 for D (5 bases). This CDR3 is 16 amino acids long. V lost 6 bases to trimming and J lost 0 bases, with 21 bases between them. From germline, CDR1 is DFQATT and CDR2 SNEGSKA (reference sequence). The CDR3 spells CSARPGPKRSSYEQYF. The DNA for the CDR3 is TGCAGTGCCAGACCCGGACCGAAGCGGAGCTCCTACGAGCAGTACTTC.

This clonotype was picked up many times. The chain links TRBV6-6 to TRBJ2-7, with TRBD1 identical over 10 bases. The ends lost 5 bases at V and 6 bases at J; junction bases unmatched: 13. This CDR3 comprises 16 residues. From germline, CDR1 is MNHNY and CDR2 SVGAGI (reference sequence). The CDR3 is CASSTDLGQGMGEQYF. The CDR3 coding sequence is TGTGCCAGCAGTACAGATCTGGGACAGGGGATGGGCGAGCAGTACTTC.

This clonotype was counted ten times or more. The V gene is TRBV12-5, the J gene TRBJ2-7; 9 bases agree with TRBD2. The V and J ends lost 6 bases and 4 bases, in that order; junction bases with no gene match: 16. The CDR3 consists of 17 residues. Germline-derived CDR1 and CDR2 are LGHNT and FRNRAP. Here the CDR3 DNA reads TGTGCTAGTGGCGGCCCGTCCGGGCGGGGGGGAATGTACGAGCAGTACTTC. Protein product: CASGGPSGRGGMYEQYF.

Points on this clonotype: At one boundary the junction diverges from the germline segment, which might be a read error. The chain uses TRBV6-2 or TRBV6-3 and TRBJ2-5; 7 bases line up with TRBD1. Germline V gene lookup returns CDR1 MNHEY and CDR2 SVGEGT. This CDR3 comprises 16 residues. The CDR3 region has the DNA TGTGCCGGCAGCCTAGGGCCCCCGGGACAGCAAGAGACCCAGTACTTC. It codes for CAGSLGPPGQQETQYF.

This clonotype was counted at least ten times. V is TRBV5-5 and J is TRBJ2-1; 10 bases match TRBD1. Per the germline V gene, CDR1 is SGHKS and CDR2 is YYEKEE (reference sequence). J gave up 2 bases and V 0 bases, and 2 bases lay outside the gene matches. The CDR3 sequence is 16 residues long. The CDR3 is CASSLGTGGAYNEQFF. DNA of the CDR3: TGTGCCAGCAGCTTGGGGACAGGGGGGGCCTACAATGAGCAGTTCTTC.

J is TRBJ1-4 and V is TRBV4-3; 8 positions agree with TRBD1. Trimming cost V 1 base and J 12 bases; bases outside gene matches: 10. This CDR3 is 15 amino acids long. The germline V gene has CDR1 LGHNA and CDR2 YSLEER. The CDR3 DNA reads TGCGCCAGCAGCCAAGGGAGACAGGGGAACGAAGAACTGTTTTTT. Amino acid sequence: CASSQGRQGNEELFF.

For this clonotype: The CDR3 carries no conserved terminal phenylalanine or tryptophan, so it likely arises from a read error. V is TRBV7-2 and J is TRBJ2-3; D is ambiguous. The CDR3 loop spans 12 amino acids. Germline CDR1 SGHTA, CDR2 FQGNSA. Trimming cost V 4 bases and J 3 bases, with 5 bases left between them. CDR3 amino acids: CASSSATDTQYS. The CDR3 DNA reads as TGTGCCAGCAGCTCGGCAACAGATACGCAGTATTCT.

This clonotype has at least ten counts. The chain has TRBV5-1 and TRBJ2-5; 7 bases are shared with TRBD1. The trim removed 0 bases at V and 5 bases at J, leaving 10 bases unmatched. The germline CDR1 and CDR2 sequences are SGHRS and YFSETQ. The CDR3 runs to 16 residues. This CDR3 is CASSLAEGASGETQYF. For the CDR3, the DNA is TGCGCCAGCAGCTTGGCCGAGGGGGCCTCTGGGGAGACCCAGTACTTC.

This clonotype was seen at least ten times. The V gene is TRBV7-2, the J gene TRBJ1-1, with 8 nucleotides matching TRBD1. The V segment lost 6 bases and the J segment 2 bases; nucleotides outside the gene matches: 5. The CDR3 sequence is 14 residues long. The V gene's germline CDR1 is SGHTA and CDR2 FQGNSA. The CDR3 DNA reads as TGTGCCAGCAGATCGGACAGGGAAAACACTGAAGCTTTCTTT. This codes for CASRSDRENTEAFF. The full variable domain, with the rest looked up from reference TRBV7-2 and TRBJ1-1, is GAGVSQSPSNKVTEKGKDVELRCDPISGHTALYWYRQSLGQGLEFLIYFQGNSAPDKSGLPSDRFSAERTGGSVSTLTIQRTQQEDSAVYLCASRSDRENTEAFFGQGTRLTVV.

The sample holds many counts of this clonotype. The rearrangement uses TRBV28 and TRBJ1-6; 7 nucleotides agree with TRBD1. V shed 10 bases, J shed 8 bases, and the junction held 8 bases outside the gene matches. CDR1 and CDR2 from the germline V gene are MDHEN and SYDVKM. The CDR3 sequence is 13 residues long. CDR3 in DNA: TGTGCCAACCAAACAGGGGATTATTCACCCCTCCACTTT. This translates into CANQTGDYSPLHF.

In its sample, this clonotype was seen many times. The CDR3 nucleotides are TGTGCCAGTAGTATAGACGTCGGGACAATCCACCAGCCCCAGCATTTT. Translated, it gives CASSIDVGTIHQPQHF. The rearrangement uses TRBV19 and TRBJ1-5, with a weak D call TRBD1 (6 bases). Trimming took off 0 bases at V and 7 bases at J, with 16 bases between the two ends. Germline-derived CDR1 and CDR2 are LNHDA and SQIVND (reference sequence). The length of the CDR3 is 16 residues.

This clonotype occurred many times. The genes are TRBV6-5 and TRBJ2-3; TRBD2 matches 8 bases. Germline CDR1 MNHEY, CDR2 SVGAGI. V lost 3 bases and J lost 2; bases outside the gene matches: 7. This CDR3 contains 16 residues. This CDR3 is CASSYGGGLVTDTQYF. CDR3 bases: TGTGCCAGCAGTTATGGCGGGGGGCTTGTCACAGATACGCAGTATTTT.

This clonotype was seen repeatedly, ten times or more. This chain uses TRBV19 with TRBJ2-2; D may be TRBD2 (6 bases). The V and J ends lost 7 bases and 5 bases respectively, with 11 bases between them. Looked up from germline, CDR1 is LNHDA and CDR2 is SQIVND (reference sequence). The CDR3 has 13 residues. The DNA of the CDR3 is TGTGCCAGTACCATCGGGGGTACCGGGGAGCTGTTTTTT. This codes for CASTIGGTGELFF.

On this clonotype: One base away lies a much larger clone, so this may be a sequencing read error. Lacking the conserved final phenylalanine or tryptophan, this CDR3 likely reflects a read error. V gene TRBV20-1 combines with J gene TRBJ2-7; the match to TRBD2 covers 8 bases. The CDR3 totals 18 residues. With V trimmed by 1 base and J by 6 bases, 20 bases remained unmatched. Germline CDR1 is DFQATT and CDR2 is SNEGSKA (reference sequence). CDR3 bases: TGCAGTGCTAGAGGGAGCGGGGGTGGACAACAGGGTCCCCGCGAGCAGTACCTC. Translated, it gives CSARGSGGGQQGPREQYL.

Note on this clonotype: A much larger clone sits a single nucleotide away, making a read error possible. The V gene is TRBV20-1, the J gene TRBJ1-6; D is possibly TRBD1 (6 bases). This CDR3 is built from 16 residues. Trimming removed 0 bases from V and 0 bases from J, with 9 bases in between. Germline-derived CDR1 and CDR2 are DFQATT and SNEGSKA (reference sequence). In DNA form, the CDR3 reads TGCAGTGCTAGAGAACAGGGAGGCTCCTATAATTCACCCCTCCACTTT. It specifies CSAREQGGSYNSPLHF.

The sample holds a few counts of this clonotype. CDR3 nucleotides: TGTGCCAGCAGTCTAGGCGGGGGGGTTGAGCAGTTCTTC. This encodes CASSLGGGVEQFF. This chain joins TRBV12-3 or TRBV12-4 and TRBJ2-1; 9 bases align to TRBD2. Losses at the gene ends were 5 bases for V and 9 bases for J; bases not matched to a gene: 5. The CDR3 is made up of 13 amino acids.

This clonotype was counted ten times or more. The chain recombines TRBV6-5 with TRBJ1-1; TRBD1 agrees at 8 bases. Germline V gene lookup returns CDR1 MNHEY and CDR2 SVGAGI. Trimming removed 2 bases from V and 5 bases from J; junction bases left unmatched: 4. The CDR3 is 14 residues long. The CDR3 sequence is CASSYSRGLTEAFF. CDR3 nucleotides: TGTGCCAGCAGTTACAGCAGGGGGCTTACTGAAGCTTTCTTT.

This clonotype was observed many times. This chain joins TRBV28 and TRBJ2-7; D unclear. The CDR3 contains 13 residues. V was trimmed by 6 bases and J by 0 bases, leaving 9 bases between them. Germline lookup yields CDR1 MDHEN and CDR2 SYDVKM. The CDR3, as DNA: TGTGCCAGCAGCGACCCGCCCTCCTACGAGCAGTACTTC. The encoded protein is CASSDPPSYEQYF.

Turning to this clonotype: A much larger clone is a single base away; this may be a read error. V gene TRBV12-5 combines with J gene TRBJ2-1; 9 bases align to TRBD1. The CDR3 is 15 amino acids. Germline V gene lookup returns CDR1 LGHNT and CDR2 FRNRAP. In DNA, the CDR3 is TGTGCTGGTGGTTTGGGGGGGACAGGGTTAAATGAGCAGTTCTTC. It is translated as CAGGLGGTGLNEQFF.

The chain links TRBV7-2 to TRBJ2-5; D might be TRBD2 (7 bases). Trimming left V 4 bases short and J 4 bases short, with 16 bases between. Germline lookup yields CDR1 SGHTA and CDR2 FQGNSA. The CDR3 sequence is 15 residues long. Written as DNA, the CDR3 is TGTGCCAGCAGCTACGAGGGAGGGGGGGGAGAGACCCAGTACTTC. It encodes CASSYEGGGGETQYF.

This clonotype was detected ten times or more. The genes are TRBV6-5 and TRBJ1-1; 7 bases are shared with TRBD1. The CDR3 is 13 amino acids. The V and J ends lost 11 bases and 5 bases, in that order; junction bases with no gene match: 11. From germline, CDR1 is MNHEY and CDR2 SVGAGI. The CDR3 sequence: CASHQGGSTEAFF. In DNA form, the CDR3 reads TGTGCCTCCCACCAGGGGGGGAGTACTGAAGCTTTCTTT.

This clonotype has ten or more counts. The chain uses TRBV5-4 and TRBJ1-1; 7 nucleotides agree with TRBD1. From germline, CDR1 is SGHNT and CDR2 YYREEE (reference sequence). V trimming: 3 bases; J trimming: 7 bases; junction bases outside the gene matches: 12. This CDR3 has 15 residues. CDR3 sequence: CASSSPNTGVFEAFF. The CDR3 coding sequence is TGTGCCAGCAGCTCTCCTAATACAGGGGTCTTTGAAGCTTTCTTT.

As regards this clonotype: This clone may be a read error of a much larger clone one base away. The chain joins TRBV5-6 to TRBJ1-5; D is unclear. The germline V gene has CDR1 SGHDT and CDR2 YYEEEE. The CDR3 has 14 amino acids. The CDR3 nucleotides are TGTACCAGCAGCCCCGGCTCCGGGAATCAGCCCCAGCATTTT. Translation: CTSSPGSGNQPQHF.

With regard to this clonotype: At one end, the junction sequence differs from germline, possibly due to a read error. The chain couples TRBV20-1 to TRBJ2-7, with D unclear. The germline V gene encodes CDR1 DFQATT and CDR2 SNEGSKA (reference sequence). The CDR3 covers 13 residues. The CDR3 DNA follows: TGCGGTGCTTCACACAGATTCTCCTACGAGCAGTACTTC. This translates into CGASHRFSYEQYF.

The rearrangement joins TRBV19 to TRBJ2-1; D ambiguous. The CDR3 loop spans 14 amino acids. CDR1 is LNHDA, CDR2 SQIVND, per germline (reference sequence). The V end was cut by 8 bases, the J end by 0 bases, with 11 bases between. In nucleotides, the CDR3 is TGTGCCAGTGGAGTGCTAAGCTCCTACAATGAGCAGTTCTTC. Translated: CASGVLSSYNEQFF.